This T cell receptor (beta chain) was retrieved from a study of PD-1 blockade in classical Hodgkin lymphoma. CDR1 and CDR2 (germline): SGHRS, YFSETQ. V was cut by 4 bases and J by 0 bases, with 5 bases left in between. The CDR3 length is 13 residues. No patient escaped relapse after autologous stem cell transplantation, and brentuximab vedotin exposure varied. The method was immunoSEQ multiplex PCR; TCRdb's version includes in-frame clones alone and lacks a portion of them. The table lists 20,000 to 30,000 clones, 80% to 90% of them singletons, with more than 8% in the top ten. The V and J genes are TRBV5-1 and TRBJ1-5, with D unresolved. The TCR comes from a human donor with classical Hodgkin lymphoma. This specimen was peripheral blood mononuclear cells (PBMCs), taken before the second cycle of nivolumab. The CDR3: CASSPDSNQPQHF. The CDR3 DNA reads TGCGCCAGCAGCCCAGATAGCAATCAGCCCCAGCATTTT.